Listed below are T cell receptor beta chains from one sample, sequenced in a study of blood T cell repertoires in COVID-19. The data were produced by immunoSEQ multiplex PCR, yet TCRdb's version contains in-frame clones alone and is incomplete. The sample comprises 110,000 or so clones, around 87% of which are singletons, and about 2% rests with the top ten. The specimen was peripheral blood. These receptors were obtained from a woman aged 50 to 65 with acute or convalescent COVID-19. The CDR3 runs from the conserved cysteine through the conserved F or W. D genes are given only for firm matches. Expanded clones get a size class; other rows say once, few or many, or leave the size out.

clone size | D gene | J gene | V gene | CDR3 DNA | CDR3 protein
NA | NA | TRBJ2-1 | TRBV27 | TGTGCCAGCACGCCTGGGCAGGCCTACAATGAGCAGTTCTTC | CASTPGQAYNEQFF
NA | NA | TRBJ1-2 | TRBV24-1 | TGTGCCACCAGTGATCCAAAGAGCGCCAACTATGGCTACACCTTC | CATSDPKSANYGYTF
once | NA | TRBJ2-2 | TRBV5-1 | TGCGCCAGCAGCTCGAGCGGAACCGGGGAGCTGTTTTTT | CASSSSGTGELFF
NA | TRBD2 | TRBJ2-2 | TRBV14 | TGTGCCAGCAGCCAGAGACTAGCGTCCGGGGAGCTGTTTTTT | CASSQRLASGELFF
NA | NA | TRBJ1-2 | TRBV29-1 | TGCAGCGTTGAAGAGGACAGCAGAGCTAACTATGGCTACACCTTC | CSVEEDSRANYGYTF
once | TRBD2 | TRBJ2-1 | TRBV5-4 | TGTGCCAGCAGACTCGAAAGGACTAGCGGTTTTCCCTACAATGAGCAGTTCTTC | CASRLERTSGFPYNEQFF
once | NA | TRBJ1-6 | TRBV14 | TGTGCCAGCAGCCAGGTCGGGGGCTCCTATAATTCACCCCTCCACTTT | CASSQVGGSYNSPLHF
once | NA | TRBJ1-1 | TRBV3-1/TRBV3-2 | TGTGCCAGCAGTTTCCAGGGCCACGTCCCTGAAGCTTTCTTT | CASSFQGHVPEAFF
once | NA | TRBJ2-7 | TRBV9 | TGTGCCAGCAGCGTTATAGATTCCACCTACGAGCAGTACTTC | CASSVIDSTYEQYF
NA | TRBD1 | TRBJ1-1 | TRBV24-1 | TGTGCCACCAGTGTTATTGGGGACAGGGAACCGAACACTGAAGCTTTCTTT | CATSVIGDREPNTEAFF
NA | NA | TRBJ1-6 | TRBV5-1 | TGCGCCAGCAGCTTGGATGTCAACGCGAATTCACCCCTCCACTTT | CASSLDVNANSPLHF
NA | TRBD2 | TRBJ2-7 | TRBV6-5 | TGTGCCAGCAGTTACGGGCTAGCGGGGGGCTACGAGCAGTACTTC | CASSYGLAGGYEQYF
NA | TRBD1 | TRBJ1-2 | TRBV29-1 | TGCAGCGTTGGAGGACAGGGGGTCGGCTACACCTTC | CSVGGQGVGYTF
NA | TRBD1 | TRBJ1-2 | TRBV18 | TGTGCCAGCAAGCCCCCCCCGGGACAGGGAGGTGGTGGCTACACCTTC | CASKPPPGQGGGGYTF
few | NA | TRBJ2-5 | TRBV6-5 | TGTGCCAGCAGTTATAGCGGCCAAGAGACCCAGTACTTC | CASSYSGQETQYF
NA | NA | TRBJ1-1 | TRBV7-9 | TGTGCCAGCAGCCCCACAGGGACGGTCACTGAAGCTTTCTTT | CASSPTGTVTEAFF
NA | NA | TRBJ2-2 | TRBV29-1 | TGCAGCGTTCGGGGATGGACGGGGGAGCTGTTTTTT | CSVRGWTGELFF
NA | NA | TRBJ1-3 | TRBV30 | TGTGCCTGGAGTGTCAGCAGGGCCGGAAACACCATATATTTT | CAWSVSRAGNTIYF
NA | NA | TRBJ2-2 | TRBV7-2 | TGTGCCAGCAGCTTCCGGGGTAGCGGGGAGCTGTTTTTT | CASSFRGSGELFF
NA | TRBD2 | TRBJ2-2 | TRBV7-2 | TGTGCCAGCAGCTTAGTCCAGCGGGGGGGCCCCGGGGAGCTGTTTTTT | CASSLVQRGGPGELFF
NA | NA | TRBJ1-1 | TRBV5-1 | TGCGCCAGCAGCTACGATGCGATGAACACTGAAGCTTTCTTT | CASSYDAMNTEAFF
NA | NA | TRBJ1-1 | TRBV5-6 | TGTGCCAGCAGCTTGGCGATGGGCAGGGATAATACTGAAGCTTTCTTT | CASSLAMGRDNTEAFF
NA | TRBD1 | TRBJ2-7 | TRBV3-1/TRBV3-2 | TGTGCCAGCAGCCAAGGACAGGGGTACGAGCAGTACTTC | CASSQGQGYEQYF
NA | NA | TRBJ2-7 | TRBV3-1/TRBV3-2 | TGTGCCAGCAGCCAAGTATCGTCGGGCGAGCAGTACTTC | CASSQVSSGEQYF
once | NA | TRBJ2-7 | TRBV6-5 | TGTGCCAGCACCGGGGTTTTTGGCTACGAGCAGTACTTC | CASTGVFGYEQYF
NA | NA | TRBJ1-3 | TRBV11-3 | TGTGCCAGCAGCTCAATTGGACAACCCGGAAACACCATATATTTT | CASSSIGQPGNTIYF
NA | TRBD1 | TRBJ1-5 | TRBV28 | TGTGCCAGCAGTTTCGGACAGGGTGGCAATCAGCCCCAGCATTTT | CASSFGQGGNQPQHF
NA | NA | TRBJ1-6 | TRBV19 | TGTGCCAGTAGGCCCACCAGTCATAATTCACCCCTCCACTTT | CASRPTSHNSPLHF
NA | NA | TRBJ1-1 | TRBV6-4 | TGTGCCAGCAGTGACGGGACTGAGAACACTGAAGCTTTCTTT | CASSDGTENTEAFF
NA | NA | TRBJ1-2 | TRBV7-9 | TGTGCCAGCAGCTTAGAGCCGGGTAACTATGGCTACACCTTC | CASSLEPGNYGYTF
NA | NA | TRBJ1-1 | TRBV6-2/TRBV6-3 | TGTGCCAGCAGTTATAATAAGGGAAGGGAGCGCACTGAAGCTTTCTTT | CASSYNKGRERTEAFF
once | NA | TRBJ2-3 | TRBV18 | TGTGCCAGCTCACCAGTGTCTAGGTCAGATACGCAGTATTTT | CASSPVSRSDTQYF
NA | NA | TRBJ2-5 | TRBV7-2 | TGTGCCAGCAGCCAGGCCCCGACTATCACTTTAGAGACCCAGTACTTC | CASSQAPTITLETQYF
NA | TRBD2 | TRBJ2-3 | TRBV11-2 | TGTGCCAGCAGCATTAGCGGGCGACCCATCACAGATACGCAGTATTTT | CASSISGRPITDTQYF
NA | NA | TRBJ2-3 | TRBV5-1 | TGCGCCAGCCATACGGAGGGTGTTACAGATACGCAGTATTTT | CASHTEGVTDTQYF
once | TRBD2 | TRBJ2-3 | TRBV13 | TGTGCCAGCAGCTTCGGACTAGCGGGGGGTAGCACAGATACGCAGTATTTT | CASSFGLAGGSTDTQYF
NA | TRBD1 | TRBJ1-3 | TRBV7-2 | TGTGCCAGCAGCTTAGAGGGGGCGGAAGGAAACACCATATATTTT | CASSLEGAEGNTIYF
once | TRBD1 | TRBJ1-1 | TRBV10-2 | TGCGCCAGCAGTGAGGGGGCCCTTACAGGGGGCGAAACTGAAGCTTTCTTT | CASSEGALTGGETEAFF
NA | NA | TRBJ1-1 | TRBV18 | TGTGCCAGCTCACCAAGAAGGGACATACCAGGGGACACTGAAGCTTTCTTT | CASSPRRDIPGDTEAFF
once | NA | TRBJ1-1 | TRBV5-1 | TGCGCCAGCAGGAGTCAGGGCCAAGCTTTCTTT | CASRSQGQAFF
NA | TRBD1 | TRBJ1-1 | TRBV19 | TGTGCCTCCCGGACAGGGCCGAACACTGAAGCTTTCTTT | CASRTGPNTEAFF
once | TRBD1 | TRBJ2-1 | TRBV18 | TGTGCCAGCTCCCGGGACAGGGGAAACAATGAGCAGTTCTTC | CASSRDRGNNEQFF
once | TRBD2 | TRBJ2-3 | TRBV19 | TGTGCCAGTAGGAAGCGGGGGCCCGAAGATACGCAGTATTTT | CASRKRGPEDTQYF
NA | TRBD2 | TRBJ2-7 | TRBV28 | TGTGCCAGCAGTCGGACTAGCGGTCCCTACGAGCAGTACTTC | CASSRTSGPYEQYF
NA | TRBD1 | TRBJ1-2 | TRBV4-3 | TGCGCCAGCAGCCAATTCCTATTGGGACAGGTTAACTATGGCTACACCTTC | CASSQFLLGQVNYGYTF
NA | NA | TRBJ1-4 | TRBV18 | TGTGCCAGCTCCTCTGGGGAGAGTGAAAAACTGTTTTTT | CASSSGESEKLFF
NA | NA | TRBJ1-6 | TRBV14 | TGTGCCAGCAGCCTAGACATTCTGAGGGATTCACCCCTCCACTTT | CASSLDILRDSPLHF
few | TRBD1 | TRBJ1-2 | TRBV15 | TGTGCCACGAATCAGGTCGGGACAGAGTATGGCTACACCTTC | CATNQVGTEYGYTF
NA | NA | TRBJ2-5 | TRBV3-1/TRBV3-2 | TGTGCCAGCAGCCCCGACTTCTCAAATAACGGGGAGACCCAGTACTTC | CASSPDFSNNGETQYF
few | NA | TRBJ1-1 | TRBV6-5 | TGTGCCAGCAGGACGACATCGAACACTGAAGCTTTCTTT | CASRTTSNTEAFF
NA | TRBD2 | TRBJ2-3 | TRBV4-3 | TGCGCCAGCAGCCAAGTACTAGCGGGGGGGACAGATACGCAGTATTTT | CASSQVLAGGTDTQYF
NA | TRBD2 | TRBJ2-7 | TRBV4-3 | TGCGCCAGCAGCCAAGATCGCGGGGGGTCCTACGAGCAGTACTTC | CASSQDRGGSYEQYF
NA | NA | TRBJ1-6 | TRBV7-8 | TGTGCCAGCAGCTTAGCTGGGACTAGTAATTCACCCCTCCACTTT | CASSLAGTSNSPLHF
NA | TRBD1 | TRBJ1-1 | TRBV5-1 | TGCGCCAGCAGCTGGGGTGGGGCAGGGGGAGGTGAAGCTTTCTTT | CASSWGGAGGGEAFF
once | NA | TRBJ1-4 | TRBV6-5 | TGTGCCAGCAGTTACCTAGGGGATGGAGTGGGAAAACTGTTTTTT | CASSYLGDGVGKLFF
NA | TRBD2 | TRBJ2-4 | TRBV3-1/TRBV3-2 | TGTGCCAGCAGCGCCACCGGGACTAGCGGGTCCAAAAACATTCAGTACTTC | CASSATGTSGSKNIQYF
NA | NA | TRBJ2-3 | TRBV27 | TGTGCCAGCAGTTTATTTGGCAGGGTGGGCGCAGATACGCAGTATTTT | CASSLFGRVGADTQYF